This TCR beta chain is drawn from a study of a mutant IDH1 vaccine in newly diagnosed glioma. At the level of the study: Vaccination began 4-6 weeks post radiotherapy alone, or with temozolomide cycles. The sex distribution of treated patients was around 60% male and about 38% female, with a mean age of roughly 40 years. Beforehand, treatment had been radiotherapy, temozolomide, or both; the majority received both. Study results and caveats: It seemed that pseudoprogression was not linked to changes in the top peripheral T cell clonotypes.

Time point indicated: week 5, during vaccination. Mutant IDH1 20-mer peptide, at 300 ug, made up each vaccine dose, with topical imiquimod. Points on this clone: Its antigen is still unknown.

Profiled with immunoSEQ multiplex PCR; TCRdb holds only in-frame clones, not every one. Of tens of thousands of clones listed, roughly 91% were seen once; the top ten hold under 0.7%. This CDR3 is 16 amino acids long. V lost 2 bases and J lost 6, with 18 bases in between. Germline V lookup: CDR1 LGHNT, CDR2 FRNRAP. The receptor was derived from a woman in her forties or fifties with glioma. The sample was PBMCs, taken from a glioma patient whose treatment included an IDH1 peptide vaccine. This chain uses TRBV12-5 with TRBJ2-3; D perhaps matches TRBD2 (6 bases). CDR3 DNA sequence: TGTGCTAGTGGTTTGTCCCCCGAGTTAGCGGCCGATACGCAGTATTTT. It is translated as CASGLSPELAADTQYF.